These 26 T cell receptor beta chains came from one sample sequenced in a study of technical replicates of blood from four donors. Method: immunoSEQ multiplex PCR; TCRdb's copy keeps in-frame clones and lacks some. The sample gives more than 90,000 clones, approximately 94% of which show up once; about 0.23% is in the top ten. The material sequenced was T cells isolated from PBMCs. The receptors derive from a human donor in good health.

The CDR3 DNA follows: TGTGCCAGCAGATCAGCGGGCGCCCCCTACGAGCAGTACTTC. Its protein product is CASRSAGAPYEQYF. The chain employs TRBV6-5 and TRBJ2-7; possibly TRBD2 for D (6 bases). This CDR3 spans 14 amino acids. Germline V gene lookup returns CDR1 MNHEY and CDR2 SVGAGI. V lost 6 bases, J lost 2 bases, and 14 bases lay in between.

The chain has TRBV28 and TRBJ1-5; D not certain. Trimming removed 6 bases from V and 7 bases from J, with 19 bases in between. The CDR3 extends over 15 amino acids. Germline V CDR1 and CDR2: MDHEN, SYDVKM. CDR3: CASRNNLLRRQPQHF. The CDR3 DNA follows: TGTGCCAGCAGAAACAACCTCCTTAGGAGGCAGCCCCAGCATTTT.

The V call is TRBV10-1, the J call TRBJ2-7; tentative D call: TRBD2 (6 bases). Germline assignment: CDR1 WNHNN and CDR2 SYGVQD (reference sequence). The CDR3 has 15 amino acids. V gave up 3 bases and J gave up 6 bases, with 18 bases separating them. The CDR3 loop reads CASSENSGRALEQYF. CDR3 coding DNA: TGCGCCAGCAGTGAAAATAGCGGAAGGGCCCTCGAGCAGTACTTC.

The chain joins TRBV28 to TRBJ1-1, with D perhaps matching TRBD1 (6 bases). Germline CDR1 MDHEN, CDR2 SYDVKM. This CDR3 is 18 amino acids long. Trimming stripped 3 bases from V and 0 bases from J, with 20 bases between. The CDR3 is CASSFVGAWGLMNTEAFF. The CDR3 DNA sequence: TGTGCCAGCAGTTTTGTGGGGGCGTGGGGCCTTATGAACACTGAAGCTTTCTTT.

This chain joins TRBV5-5 and TRBJ1-1; TRBD1 aligns across 9 bases. The CDR3 is 14 amino acids. CDR1 SGHKS and CDR2 YYEKEE come from the germline V gene (reference sequence). Trimming took 5 bases from V and 5 from J; bases not matched to a gene: 7. The CDR3 loop reads CASRPGQGVTEAFF. CDR3 DNA sequence: TGTGCCAGCAGACCGGGACAGGGAGTGACTGAAGCTTTCTTT. Drawing the rest from reference TRBV5-5 and TRBJ1-1, the complete variable domain is DAGVTQSPTHLIKTRGQQVTLRCSPISGHKSVSWYQQVLGQGPQFIFQYYEKEERGRGNFPDRFSARQFPNYSSELNVNALLLGDSALYLCASRPGQGVTEAFFGQGTRLTVV.

The CDR3 nucleotides are TGTGCCAGCAGCTTAGGCAGGGAAGGTCTAAACACCGGGGAGCTGTTTTTT. This sequence encodes CASSLGREGLNTGELFF. This chain joins TRBV7-9 and TRBJ2-2; tentatively, D is TRBD1 (5 bases). The germline gives CDR1 SEHNR, CDR2 FQNEAQ (reference sequence). Trimming shortened V by 1 base and J by 2 bases, and 14 bases separated the two germline ends. The CDR3 is 17 residues long.

The chain couples TRBV9 to TRBJ2-7, with D maybe TRBD1 (5 bases). The germline V gene has CDR1 SGDLS and CDR2 YYNGEE. Trimming stripped 0 bases from V and 3 bases from J, with 7 bases between. The CDR3 contains 13 residues. This CDR3 reads CASSVGQNYEQYF. CDR3 nucleotide sequence: TGTGCCAGCAGCGTAGGACAGAACTACGAGCAGTACTTC. Complete variable domain (other parts from reference TRBV9 and TRBJ2-7): DSGVTQTPKHLITATGQRVTLRCSPRSGDLSVYWYQQSLDQGLQFLIQYYNGEERAKGNILERFSAQQFPDLHSELNLSSLELGDSALYFCASSVGQNYEQYFGPGTRLTVT.

This chain joins TRBV25-1 and TRBJ1-1; perhaps TRBD1 as D (6 bases). Trimming took 4 bases from V and 8 from J, leaving 17 bases between them. Looked up from germline, CDR1 is MGHDK and CDR2 is SYGVNS. The CDR3 covers 14 residues. The CDR3 bases are TGTGCCAGCAGTGCTCGAATCCAAACAGGGGAAGCTTTCTTT. Residues: CASSARIQTGEAFF.

The gene calls are TRBV18 and TRBJ2-1; TRBD1 matches at 7 bases. Germline V gene lookup returns CDR1 KGHSH and CDR2 LQKENI. The CDR3 covers 13 residues. The trim removed 5 bases at V and 5 bases at J, leaving 3 bases unmatched. CDR3: CASSFTGDNEQFF. The CDR3 DNA follows: TGTGCCAGCTCATTTACAGGGGACAATGAGCAGTTCTTC.

V is TRBV4-1 and J is TRBJ2-7; a possible D gene is TRBD1 (5 bases). The CDR3 runs 16 residues. V shed 0 bases and J shed 0 bases, with 12 bases lying between them. Germline CDR1 MGHRA, CDR2 YSYEKL. CDR3 region: CASSQERRQSSYEQYF. The CDR3 DNA sequence: TGCGCCAGCAGCCAAGAAAGACGACAGTCCTCCTACGAGCAGTACTTC.

This chain uses TRBV15 with TRBJ2-1; 14 nucleotides agree with TRBD2. The CDR3 has 19 residues. CDR1 is LNHNV, CDR2 YYDKDF, per germline (reference sequence). J was trimmed by 2 bases and V by 4 bases; bases with no gene match: 10. The CDR3 region has the DNA TGTGCCACCAGCACCAATAGACTAGCGGGGGGGCCCGCCTACAATGAGCAGTTCTTC. Translating it yields CATSTNRLAGGPAYNEQFF.

The count of this clone is one. The chain joins TRBV2 to TRBJ2-3; TRBD2 matches at 12 bases. The CDR3 extends over 18 amino acids. Germline V gene sequence: CDR1 SNHLY, CDR2 FYNNEI. V was clipped by 6 bases and J by 2 bases; unmatched bases: 12. This chain's CDR3 is CASSPGLAGSAHTDTQYF. The CDR3 DNA reads TGTGCCAGCAGCCCCGGACTAGCGGGATCAGCCCACACAGATACGCAGTATTTT. The full variable domain, completed using reference TRBV2 and TRBJ2-3, is EPEVTQTPSHQVTQMGQEVILRCVPISNHLYFYWYRQILGQKVEFLVSFYNNEISEKSEIFDDQFSVERPDGSNFTLKIRSTKLEDSAMYFCASSPGLAGSAHTDTQYFGPGTRLTVL.

The V call is TRBV27, the J call TRBJ1-5; 7 nucleotides line up with TRBD1. Germline V CDR1 and CDR2: MNHEY, SMNVEV (reference sequence). The CDR3 covers 14 residues. Trimming removed 3 bases from V and 6 bases from J; junction bases left unmatched: 5. CDR3 sequence reads: CASSLGQSRQPQHF. The DNA of the CDR3 is TGTGCCAGCAGTTTGGGACAGAGTCGTCAGCCCCAGCATTTT.

The chain's CDR3 is CASSRGERTGINQPQHF. In nucleotides, the CDR3 is TGTGCCAGCAGCCGCGGGGAAAGGACAGGTATCAATCAGCCCCAGCATTTT. The chain is built from TRBV7-9 and TRBJ1-5, with 7 bases lining up with TRBD1. The germline V gene encodes CDR1 SEHNR and CDR2 FQNEAQ (reference sequence). The CDR3 contains 17 residues. V was clipped by 5 bases and J by 3 bases; unmatched bases: 13.

The CDR3 DNA reads as TGTGCCAGCAGCCAAGATGGCACAGGGGATGAAAAACTGTTTTTT. Translation gives CASSQDGTGDEKLFF. The chain links TRBV4-2 to TRBJ1-4; 7 bases line up with TRBD1. J lost 6 bases, V lost 0 bases, and 4 bases had no gene match. The CDR3 runs 15 residues. The germline V gene has CDR1 LGHNA and CDR2 YNFKEQ.

The gene calls are TRBV29-1 and TRBJ1-1; the D is unclear. The CDR3 sequence is 13 residues long. V was pared by 5 bases and J by 5 bases, with 15 bases between. In germline, CDR1 is SQVTM, CDR2 ANQGSEA. The CDR3 DNA reads as TGCAGCGTTAACACGGGGATGGGAACTGAAGCTTTCTTT. As protein: CSVNTGMGTEAFF. The entire variable domain, with the rest obtained from reference TRBV29-1 and TRBJ1-1, is as follows: SAVISQKPSRDICQRGTSLTIQCQVDSQVTMMFWYRQQPGQSLTLIATANQGSEATYESGFVIDKFPISRPNLTFSTLTVSNMSPEDSSIYLCSVNTGMGTEAFFGQGTRLTVV.

This clone was seen only a few times. This sequence joins TRBV19 and TRBJ1-1; D call uncertain. The CDR3 totals 14 residues. Trimming pared 3 bases from V and 0 bases from J, leaving 8 bases between. The germline V gene encodes CDR1 LNHDA and CDR2 SQIVND (reference sequence). CDR3 sequence: CASSIGGMNTEAFF. DNA for the CDR3: TGTGCCAGTAGTATTGGAGGGATGAACACTGAAGCTTTCTTT. The full variable domain, in which reference TRBV19 and TRBJ1-1 provide the parts outside the CDR3, is DGGITQSPKYLFRKEGQNVTLSCEQNLNHDAMYWYRQDPGQGLRLIYYSQIVNDFQKGDIAEGYSVSREKKESFPLTVTSAQKNPTAFYLCASSIGGMNTEAFFGQGTRLTVV.

In this sample, this clone turned up once. This rearrangement joins TRBV5-6 to TRBJ2-7, with 10 positions matching TRBD2. Germline loops: CDR1 SGHDT, CDR2 YYEEEE. The CDR3 sequence is 14 residues long. The V segment lost 3 bases and the J segment 2 bases; nucleotides outside the gene matches: 2. The chain's CDR3 is CASSSGLAAYEQYF. CDR3 sequence (DNA): TGTGCCAGCAGCTCCGGACTAGCGGCCTACGAGCAGTACTTC.

The chain joins TRBV10-2 to TRBJ2-7; TRBD1 matches 7 bases. The CDR3 sequence is 13 residues long. CDR1 WSHSY and CDR2 SAAADI come from the germline V gene. V dropped 7 bases and J dropped 0; count of bases not matched to a gene: 3. The CDR3 is CASTRGPSYEQYF. The DNA for the CDR3 is TGCGCCAGCACAAGGGGGCCCTCCTACGAGCAGTACTTC.

The CDR3 reads CASSEAQNQPQHF. CDR3 sequence (DNA): TGTGCCAGCAGTGAAGCTCAAAATCAGCCCCAGCATTTT. The gene calls are TRBV6-1 and TRBJ1-5, with unresolved D. Per the germline V gene, CDR1 is MNHNS and CDR2 is SASEGT. CDR3 length equals 13 residues. The V gene lost 0 bases and the J gene lost 4 bases, with 4 bases spanning the gap.

The chain links TRBV7-9 to TRBJ1-1, with D unclear. CDR3 length equals 12 residues. Germline lookup yields CDR1 SEHNR and CDR2 FQNEAQ (reference sequence). The V end lost 5 bases, the J end lost 8 bases, and 12 bases lay between the germline ends. The CDR3 DNA reads as TGTGCCAGCAGCCTCGGAGAGAGGGAAGCTTTCTTT. It yields the protein CASSLGEREAFF.

This chain links TRBV28 with TRBJ2-7, with no clear D. The germline V gene encodes CDR1 MDHEN and CDR2 SYDVKM. The CDR3 is 12 residues long. Trimming removed 3 bases from V and 3 bases from J, with 6 bases in between. The CDR3 protein is CASSFRNYEQYF. The CDR3 nucleotides are TGTGCCAGCAGTTTCCGTAACTACGAGCAGTACTTC.

The chain combines TRBV5-1 with TRBJ1-1; D not certain. Germline-derived CDR1 and CDR2 are SGHRS and YFSETQ. Trimming took 0 bases from V and 4 from J, leaving 13 bases between them. The CDR3 loop spans 15 amino acids. DNA for the CDR3: TGCGCCAGCAGCTTGGGAGGCGTTCCGGTCACTGAAGCTTTCTTT. Translated, it gives CASSLGGVPVTEAFF.

This chain links TRBV5-1 with TRBJ2-7; 7 bases match TRBD1. There are 16 residues in the CDR3. V shed 4 bases and J 1 base; nucleotides not matched to a gene: 11. The germline gives CDR1 SGHRS, CDR2 YFSETQ. The CDR3 reads CASSLKVSGQSYEQYF. The CDR3 DNA is TGCGCCAGCAGCCTAAAGGTCTCGGGACAGTCCTACGAGCAGTACTTC.

The chain has TRBV5-4 and TRBJ1-2; 7 bases are a match to TRBD1. The CDR3 runs to 14 residues. J lost 4 bases, V lost 4 bases, and 7 bases had no gene match. Looked up from germline, CDR1 is SGHNT and CDR2 is YYREEE (reference sequence). The CDR3 DNA reads as TGTGCCAGCAGCAGTGGACAGGCCATCTATGGCTACACCTTC. This encodes CASSSGQAIYGYTF.

The chain employs TRBV28 and TRBJ2-1, with D possibly TRBD2 on 6 matching bases. This CDR3 region has 15 residues. Trimming left V 2 bases short and J 3 bases short, with 11 bases between. The V gene's germline CDR1 is MDHEN and CDR2 SYDVKM. CDR3: CASSLVGGIYNEQFF. In nucleotides, the CDR3 is TGTGCCAGCAGTTTAGTGGGGGGTATCTACAATGAGCAGTTCTTC.